This T cell receptor beta chain was identified during a study of T cells in tuberculosis. The CDR3 spans 12 residues. V was shortened by 10 bases and J by 7 bases, with 16 bases between the two germline ends. CDR1 and CDR2 (germline): SNHLY, FYNNEI. Assay used: immunoSEQ multiplex PCR; TCRdb lists only in-frame clones, some missing. The data contain more than 35,000 clones, about 93% of them singletons. Sequences were obtained from PBMCs. The chain couples TRBV2 to TRBJ1-2; D is undetermined. The TCR was taken from a donor between 10 and 35 years old with latent tuberculosis or without tuberculosis infection. In DNA, the CDR3 is TGTGCCACCGGGAGTGGTTTCACTGGCTACACCTTC. Its translation: CATGSGFTGYTF.